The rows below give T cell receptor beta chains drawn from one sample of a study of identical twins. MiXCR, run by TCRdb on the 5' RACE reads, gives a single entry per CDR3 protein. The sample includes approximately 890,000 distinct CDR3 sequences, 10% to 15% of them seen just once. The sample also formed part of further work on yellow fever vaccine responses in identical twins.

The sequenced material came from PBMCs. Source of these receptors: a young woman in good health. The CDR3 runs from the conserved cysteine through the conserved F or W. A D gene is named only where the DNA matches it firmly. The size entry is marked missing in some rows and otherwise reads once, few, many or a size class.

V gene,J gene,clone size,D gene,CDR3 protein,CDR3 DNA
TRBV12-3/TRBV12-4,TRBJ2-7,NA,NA,CASSAGPPYEQYF,TGTGCCAGCAGCGCGGGGCCCCCATACGAGCAGTACTTC
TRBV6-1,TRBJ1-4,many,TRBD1,CASRPGGRGEKLFF,TGTGCCAGCAGGCCAGGGGGGCGAGGGGAAAAACTGTTTTTT
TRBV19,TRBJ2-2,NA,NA,CASRSSVTTGELFF,TGTGCCAGTCGAAGTAGTGTAACCACCGGGGAGCTGTTTTTT
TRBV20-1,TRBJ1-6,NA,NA,CSASSLFNSPLHF,TGCAGTGCTAGTTCCCTTTTCAATTCACCCCTCCACTTT
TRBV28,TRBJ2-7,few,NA,CASSTWTATYEQYF,TGTGCCAGCAGTACCTGGACAGCCACCTACGAGCAGTACTTC
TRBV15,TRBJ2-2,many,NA,CATSRGTGTLRTGELFF,TGTGCCACCAGCAGGGGGACCGGGACACTACGAACCGGGGAGCTGTTTTTT
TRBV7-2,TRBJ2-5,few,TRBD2,CASSPPGLEQETQYF,TGTGCCAGCAGCCCACCGGGACTAGAACAAGAGACCCAGTACTTC
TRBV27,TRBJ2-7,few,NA,CASSLDGGSYEQYF,TGTGCCAGCAGTTTAGATGGGGGCTCCTACGAGCAGTACTTC
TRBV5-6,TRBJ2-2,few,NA,CASSLYVLSDGFPGELFF,TGTGCCAGCAGCTTGTATGTTCTCTCTGACGGGTTCCCCGGGGAGCTGTTTTTT
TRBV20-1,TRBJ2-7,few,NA,CSAATTGTRGAYEQYF,TGCAGTGCTGCAACAACCGGGACCAGGGGGGCGTACGAGCAGTACTTC
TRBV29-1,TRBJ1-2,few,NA,CSVEALGVNGYTF,TGCAGCGTTGAAGCTCTCGGGGTGAATGGCTACACCTTC
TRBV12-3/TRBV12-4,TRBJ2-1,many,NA,CASSSGVVNEQFF,TGTGCCAGCAGTTCCGGGGTGGTCAATGAGCAGTTCTTC
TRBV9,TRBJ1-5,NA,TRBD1,CASSVGQGMNQPQHF,TGTGCCAGCAGCGTAGGACAGGGGATGAATCAGCCCCAGCATTTT
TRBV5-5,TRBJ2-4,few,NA,CASSLAEAKNIQYF,TGTGCCAGCAGCTTGGCGGAAGCCAAAAACATTCAGTACTTC
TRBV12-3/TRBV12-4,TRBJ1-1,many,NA,CASSSEGYTEAFF,TGTGCCAGCAGTTCAGAGGGATACACTGAAGCTTTCTTT
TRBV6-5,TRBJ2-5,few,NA,CASLKWETQYF,TGTGCCAGCCTTAAATGGGAGACCCAGTACTTC
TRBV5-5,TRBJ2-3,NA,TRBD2,CASSLGISGRTDTQYF,TGTGCCAGCAGCTTGGGTATTAGCGGGAGAACAGATACGCAGTATTTT
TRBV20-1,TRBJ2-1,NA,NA,CSARVIDEQFF,TGCAGTGCTAGAGTAATCGATGAGCAGTTCTTC
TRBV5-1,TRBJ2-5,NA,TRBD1,CASSLDGTGGRETQYF,TGCGCCAGCAGCTTGGACGGGACAGGGGGCCGGGAGACCCAGTACTTC
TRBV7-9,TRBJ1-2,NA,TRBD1,CASSLTGQGNYGYTF,TGTGCCAGCAGCTTAACGGGACAGGGGAACTATGGCTACACCTTC
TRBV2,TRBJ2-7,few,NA,CASTEGREQYF,TGTGCCAGCACGGAGGGACGAGAGCAGTACTTC
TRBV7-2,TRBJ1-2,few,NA,CASSLAPVFYGYTF,TGTGCCAGCAGCTTAGCGCCGGTCTTCTATGGCTACACCTTC
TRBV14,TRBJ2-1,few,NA,CASSHRQRVYNEQFF,TGTGCCAGCAGCCATCGGCAGCGGGTTTACAATGAGCAGTTCTTC
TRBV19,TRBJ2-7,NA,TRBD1,CASGTAFSYEQYF,TGTGCCAGTGGGACAGCCTTTTCCTACGAGCAGTACTTC
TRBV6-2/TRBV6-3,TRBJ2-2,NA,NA,CASSYSGGQAGELFF,TGTGCCAGCAGTTATTCAGGGGGGCAGGCCGGGGAGCTGTTTTTT
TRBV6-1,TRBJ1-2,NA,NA,CASSDGRVGYGYTF,TGTGCCAGCAGTGACGGCAGGGTGGGCTATGGCTACACCTTC
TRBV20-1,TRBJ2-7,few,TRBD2,CSARDPMNSGRPSYEQYF,TGCAGTGCTAGAGATCCCATGAACAGCGGGAGGCCCTCCTACGAGCAGTACTTC
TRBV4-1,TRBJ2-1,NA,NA,CASVPSPGYNEQFF,TGCGCCAGCGTACCCTCTCCAGGCTACAATGAGCAGTTCTTC
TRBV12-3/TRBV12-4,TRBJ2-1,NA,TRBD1,CASSSTGGSSYNEQFF,TGTGCCAGCAGTAGTACAGGGGGGAGCTCCTACAATGAGCAGTTCTTC
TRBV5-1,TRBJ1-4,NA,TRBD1,CASSLASTGRSEKLFF,TGCGCCAGCAGCTTGGCTTCGACAGGGCGAAGTGAAAAACTGTTTTTT
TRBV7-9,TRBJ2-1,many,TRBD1,CASSLRQGSYNEQFF,TGTGCCAGCAGTTTAAGACAGGGGTCCTACAATGAGCAGTTCTTC
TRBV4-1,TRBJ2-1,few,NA,CASSQDFLPSNEQFF,TGCGCCAGCAGCCAAGATTTCCTACCATCGAATGAGCAGTTCTTC
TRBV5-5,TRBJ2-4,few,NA,CASSLSGVKIAKNIQYF,TGTGCCAGCAGCTTGTCGGGGGTTAAAATAGCCAAAAACATTCAGTACTTC
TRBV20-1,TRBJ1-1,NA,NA,CSAADTEAFF,TGCAGTGCCGCCGACACTGAAGCTTTCTTT
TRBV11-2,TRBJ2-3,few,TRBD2,CASSPGRLAGGPTDTQYF,TGTGCCAGCAGCCCAGGGCGACTAGCGGGAGGGCCAACAGATACGCAGTATTTT
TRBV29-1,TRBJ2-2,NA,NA,CSVGLLNTGELFF,TGCAGCGTTGGCCTGTTGAACACCGGGGAGCTGTTTTTT
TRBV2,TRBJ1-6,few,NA,CASSEEAGNSPLHF,TGTGCCAGCAGTGAGGAGGCCGGGAATTCACCCCTCCACTTT
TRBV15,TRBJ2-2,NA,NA,CATSSRGTGELFF,TGTGCCACCAGCTCCCGGGGCACCGGGGAGCTGTTTTTT
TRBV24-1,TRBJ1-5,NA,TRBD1,CATRPGGRQPQHF,TGTGCCACCAGGCCAGGGGGCCGTCAGCCCCAGCATTTT
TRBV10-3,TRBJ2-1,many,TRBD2,CAISAKLAGEDNEQFF,TGTGCCATCAGTGCCAAACTAGCGGGAGAAGACAATGAGCAGTTCTTC
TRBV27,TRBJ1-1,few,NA,CASSRRTNTEAFF,TGTGCCAGCAGCCGGAGAACTAACACTGAAGCTTTCTTT
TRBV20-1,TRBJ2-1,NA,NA,CSGGGGRTNNEQFF,TGCAGTGGGGGGGGCGGGAGAACCAACAATGAGCAGTTCTTC
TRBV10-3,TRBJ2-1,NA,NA,CAISGGSLGQFF,TGTGCCATCAGTGGTGGGTCCCTGGGGCAGTTCTTC
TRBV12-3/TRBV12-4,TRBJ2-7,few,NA,CASSPTSRGVSTREQYF,TGTGCCAGCAGTCCTACTTCTAGGGGAGTATCTACGAGGGAGCAGTACTTC
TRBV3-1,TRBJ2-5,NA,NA,CASSQMGEGSIQETQYF,TGTGCCAGCAGCCAAATGGGAGAGGGTAGCATCCAAGAGACCCAGTACTTC
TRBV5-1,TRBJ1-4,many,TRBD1,CASSLASGTGGEKLFF,TGCGCCAGCAGCTTGGCCTCCGGGACAGGGGGCGAAAAACTGTTTTTT
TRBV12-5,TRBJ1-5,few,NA,CASGLVAGGPIQPQHF,TGTGCTAGTGGTTTGGTTGCAGGAGGCCCAATACAGCCCCAGCATTTT
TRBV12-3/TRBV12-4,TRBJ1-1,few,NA,CASSSGDNTEAFF,TGTGCCAGCAGTTCGGGAGACAACACTGAAGCTTTCTTT
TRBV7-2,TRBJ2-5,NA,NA,CASSLASSVAAYKETQYF,TGTGCCAGCAGCTTAGCCAGTAGCGTTGCCGCCTACAAAGAGACCCAGTACTTC
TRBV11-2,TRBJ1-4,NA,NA,CASSLAAGWSEKLFF,TGTGCCAGCAGCTTAGCCGCAGGGTGGAGTGAAAAACTGTTTTTT
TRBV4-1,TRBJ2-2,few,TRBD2,CASSLLAGESTGELFF,TGCGCCAGCAGCCTTCTAGCGGGAGAGAGTACCGGGGAGCTGTTTTTT